The 24 T cell receptor beta chains below come from one sample, sequenced in a study of OX40 agonist ivuxolimab in advanced cancers. TCRdb's table, derived via immunoSEQ multiplex PCR, lists solely in-frame clones and lacks some. The sample has roughly 59,000 clones, over 75% seen once; the top ten hold about 4.8%. The material sequenced was CD4+ or CD8+ T cells sorted from blood, taken in a trial of the OX40 agonist ivuxolimab. The receptors derive from an adult with an advanced solid tumor such as melanoma, head and neck, liver or kidney cancer.

The V gene is TRBV5-1, the J gene TRBJ2-5; TRBD2 aligns across 10 bases. This CDR3 is 15 amino acids long. Trimming took 0 bases from V and 6 from J; bases not matched to a gene: 5. Germline CDR1 SGHRS, CDR2 YFSETQ. CDR3: CASSLEASGGQTQYF. DNA of the CDR3: TGCGCCAGCAGCTTGGAGGCTAGCGGGGGCCAGACCCAGTACTTC.

The sample holds one count of this clone. The J gene is TRBJ2-1, the V gene TRBV10-3; D unresolved. CDR1 and CDR2 (germline): ENHRY, SYGVKD. This CDR3 contains 12 residues. V was trimmed by 3 bases and J by 9 bases, leaving 9 bases between them. The CDR3 protein is CAISEEVGEQFF. The CDR3 coding sequence is TGTGCCATCAGTGAAGAAGTTGGTGAGCAGTTCTTC.

This chain joins TRBV7-2 and TRBJ2-7; D call uncertain. V was trimmed by 1 base and J by 4 bases, leaving 17 bases between them. There are 16 residues in the CDR3. From germline, CDR1 is SGHTA and CDR2 FQGNSA. CDR3 nucleotide sequence: TGTGCCAGCAGCTTAGGACCTTTTGGGGATACGTACGAGCAGTACTTC. Translated: CASSLGPFGDTYEQYF.

The genes are TRBV28 and TRBJ2-2; TRBD2 matches at 8 bases. The CDR3 runs 15 residues. Trimming removed 5 bases from V and 1 base from J; junction bases left unmatched: 3. Germline V gene sequence: CDR1 MDHEN, CDR2 SYDVKM. The CDR3 region is CASSSGSLNTGELFF. CDR3 coding DNA: TGTGCCAGCAGTAGCGGGAGCCTGAACACCGGGGAGCTGTTTTTT.

This clone was observed once. CDR3 in amino acids: CASSLVTAGANVLTF. CDR3 in DNA: TGTGCCAGCAGTTTAGTGACAGCCGGGGCCAACGTCCTGACTTTC. The chain uses TRBV27 and TRBJ2-6, with TRBD1 as a possible D gene (5 bases). Germline lookup yields CDR1 MNHEY and CDR2 SMNVEV (reference sequence). The CDR3 sequence is 15 residues long. V was shortened by 2 bases and J by 4 bases, with 9 bases between the two germline ends.

This clone was recorded only once. The V call is TRBV28, the J call TRBJ2-5, with 11 positions matching TRBD1. V was pared by 5 bases and J by 4 bases, with 9 bases of the junction left unmatched. The CDR3 length is 16 residues. Germline CDR1 reads MDHEN; CDR2 reads SYDVKM. The CDR3 bases are TGTGCCAGCAGTGGTTGGGGGACAGGGGGGCGAGAGACCCAGTACTTC. It encodes CASSGWGTGGRETQYF. Based on the CDR3 plus reference TRBV28 and TRBJ2-5, the full variable domain is DVKVTQSSRYLVKRTGEKVFLECVQDMDHENMFWYRQDPGLGLRLIYFSYDVKMKEKGDIPEGYSVSREKKERFSLILESASTNQTSMYLCASSGWGTGGRETQYFGPGTRLLVL.

The V call is TRBV28, the J call TRBJ1-1, with TRBD1 as a possible D gene (5 bases). CDR1 is MDHEN and CDR2 is SYDVKM in the germline V gene. CDR3 length: 16 amino acids. V was shortened by 6 bases and J by 3 bases, with 20 bases between the two germline ends. Here the CDR3 DNA reads TGTGCCAGCAGGTCAACTCCCGGCGGAGGGGACACTGAAGCTTTCTTT. The encoded protein is CASRSTPGGGDTEAFF.

V and J are TRBV30 and TRBJ2-1, with TRBD2 matching 10 bases. CDR3 length: 15 amino acids. Germline V gene data show CDR1 as GTSNPN and CDR2 as SVGIG (reference sequence). The trim removed 2 bases at V and 3 bases at J, leaving 4 bases unmatched. The CDR3 loop reads CAWSPSGSDYNEQFF. CDR3 nucleotides: TGTGCCTGGAGTCCTAGCGGGAGTGACTACAATGAGCAGTTCTTC.

The J gene is TRBJ2-1, the V gene TRBV25-1; perhaps TRBD2 as D (6 bases). The CDR3 is made up of 15 amino acids. Germline values: CDR1 MGHDK, CDR2 SYGVNS. Trimming removed 7 bases from V and 7 bases from J, with 20 bases in between. In nucleotides, the CDR3 is TGTGCCAGCAAGCGGGCCACCTCAACATTTAATGAGCAGTTCTTC. Amino acids: CASKRATSTFNEQFF.

V usage is TRBV11-1 and J usage is TRBJ2-3, with 8 positions matching TRBD1. This CDR3 has 15 residues. Looked up from germline, CDR1 is SGHAT and CDR2 is FQDESV (reference sequence). V shed 5 bases, J shed 6 bases, and the junction held 10 bases outside the gene matches. The CDR3 spells CASSRGQGMGDTQYF. DNA of the CDR3: TGTGCCAGCAGCCGCGGACAGGGAATGGGGGATACGCAGTATTTT.

The rearrangement joins TRBV27 to TRBJ1-1; D call uncertain. Germline lookup yields CDR1 MNHEY and CDR2 SMNVEV (reference sequence). The CDR3 covers 13 residues. V was cut by 3 bases and J by 4 bases, with 9 bases left in between. The CDR3 region has the DNA TGTGCCAGCAGTTTTAAGGGTACCACTGAAGCTTTCTTT. This encodes CASSFKGTTEAFF.

This chain connects TRBV6-5 to TRBJ2-7; a weak D match, TRBD1 (6 bases). The CDR3 has 16 amino acids. Germline V lookup: CDR1 MNHEY, CDR2 SVGAGI. V shed 0 bases and J shed 3 bases, with 15 bases lying between them. CDR3: CASSYSFWGQSYEQYF. The CDR3 DNA follows: TGTGCCAGCAGTTACTCGTTCTGGGGGCAGAGCTACGAGCAGTACTTC.

In its sample, this clone was seen once. The J gene is TRBJ2-2, the V gene TRBV27, with D perhaps assigned TRBD1 or TRBD2 (7 bases each). The germline gives CDR1 MNHEY, CDR2 SMNVEV (reference sequence). The CDR3 has 17 amino acids. Trimming took off 4 bases at V and 0 bases at J, with 15 bases between the two ends. CDR3 DNA sequence: TGTGCCAGCAGTTGGGGAGGGGGCAGATCGAACACCGGGGAGCTGTTTTTT. It is translated as CASSWGGGRSNTGELFF.

The gene calls are TRBV7-2 and TRBJ1-4; D is uncertain. Germline V lookup: CDR1 SGHTA, CDR2 FQGNSA. Trimming removed 0 bases from V and 5 bases from J, with 7 bases in between. This CDR3 comprises 14 residues. CDR3 in amino acids: CASSLANGNEKLFF. The DNA for the CDR3 is TGTGCCAGCAGCTTAGCGAACGGAAATGAAAAACTGTTTTTT.

This clone was found once. The chain employs TRBV7-9 and TRBJ2-5; D is unclear. Per the germline V gene, CDR1 is SEHNR and CDR2 is FQNEAQ (reference sequence). The V end lost 8 bases, the J end lost 9 bases, and 16 bases lay between the germline ends. This CDR3 is built from 12 residues. CDR3 protein: CASGNPPGSQYF. In DNA, the CDR3 is TGTGCCAGCGGAAACCCGCCGGGCTCCCAGTACTTC.

The CDR3 reads CASSLVGTSGTTDTQYF. The CDR3 DNA is TGTGCCAGCAGCTTAGTGGGGACTAGCGGTACCACAGATACGCAGTATTTT. J is TRBJ2-3 and V is TRBV7-2; 11 nucleotides align to TRBD2. Germline CDR1 and CDR2: SGHTA and FQGNSA. The length of the CDR3 is 17 residues. V was pared by 1 base and J by 2 bases, with 5 bases of the junction left unmatched.

The genes are TRBV2 and TRBJ2-5, with 10 bases matching TRBD1. Trimming cost V 4 bases and J 1 base; bases outside gene matches: 3. Germline values: CDR1 SNHLY, CDR2 FYNNEI. The CDR3 is 15 residues long. The CDR3 sequence: CASSGGDRGQETQYF. The CDR3 DNA reads as TGTGCCAGCAGTGGGGGGGACAGGGGCCAAGAGACCCAGTACTTC.

In nucleotides, the CDR3 is TGTGCCAGTAGTGCGGACAGGGGATCCTATAATTCACCCCTCCACTTT. Translating it yields CASSADRGSYNSPLHF. The chain carries TRBV19 and TRBJ1-6; TRBD1 agrees at 9 bases. Germline assignment: CDR1 LNHDA and CDR2 SQIVND (reference sequence). CDR3 length equals 16 residues. V lost 5 bases to trimming and J lost 1 base; unmatched junction nucleotides: 3.

This chain links TRBV4-1 with TRBJ1-2, with D unresolved. This CDR3 has 15 amino acids. Trimming shortened V by 0 bases and J by 2 bases, and 10 bases separated the two germline ends. CDR1 is MGHRA and CDR2 is YSYEKL in the germline V gene. This CDR3 reads CASSQDVTANYGYTF. The CDR3 coding sequence is TGCGCCAGCAGCCAAGATGTAACGGCCAACTATGGCTACACCTTC.

The rearrangement links TRBV18 to TRBJ2-7; 8 bases fit TRBD1. From germline, CDR1 is KGHSH and CDR2 LQKENI. The trim removed 3 bases at V and 2 bases at J, leaving 3 bases unmatched. The CDR3 length is 14 residues. CDR3 residues: CASSPAGGPYEQYF. CDR3 nucleotide sequence: TGTGCCAGCTCACCGGCAGGGGGCCCCTACGAGCAGTACTTC.

J is TRBJ1-2 and V is TRBV4-3, with 9 bases fitting TRBD1. Per the germline V gene, CDR1 is LGHNA and CDR2 is YSLEER. V gave up 1 base and J gave up 4 bases; unmatched junction bases: 7. This CDR3 has 16 amino acids. CDR3 protein: CASSQVGTGSFYGYTF. CDR3 nucleotide sequence: TGCGCCAGCAGCCAAGTTGGGACAGGGAGTTTCTATGGCTACACCTTC.

The count of this clone is one. The J gene is TRBJ2-7, the V gene TRBV7-8, with D unclear. This CDR3 spans 15 amino acids. CDR1 and CDR2 (germline): SGHVS, FQNEAQ. The V and J ends lost 5 bases and 0 bases respectively, with 14 bases between them. CDR3 region: CASSPFSGSSYEQYF. In DNA, the CDR3 is TGTGCCAGCAGCCCCTTTTCGGGCAGCTCCTACGAGCAGTACTTC.

This clone was observed a few times. In DNA, the CDR3 is TGTGCCAGCAGGTACCTAGGGGACGAGACCCAGTACTTC. Residues: CASRYLGDETQYF. The chain has TRBV6-6 and TRBJ2-5; possibly TRBD1 or TRBD2 for D (5 bases each). The V gene lost 6 bases and the J gene lost 5 bases, with 13 bases spanning the gap. The CDR3 runs to 13 residues. Germline V lookup: CDR1 MNHNY, CDR2 SVGAGI (reference sequence).

This clone appeared a single time. V gene TRBV27 combines with J gene TRBJ2-7; 7 nucleotides match TRBD2. V lost 3 bases and J lost 4; bases outside the gene matches: 6. CDR1 and CDR2 from the germline V gene are MNHEY and SMNVEV (reference sequence). There are 14 residues in the CDR3. CDR3 sequence (DNA): TGTGCCAGCAGTTTGAGGGAGGGCCCGTACGAGCAGTACTTC. It codes for CASSLREGPYEQYF.